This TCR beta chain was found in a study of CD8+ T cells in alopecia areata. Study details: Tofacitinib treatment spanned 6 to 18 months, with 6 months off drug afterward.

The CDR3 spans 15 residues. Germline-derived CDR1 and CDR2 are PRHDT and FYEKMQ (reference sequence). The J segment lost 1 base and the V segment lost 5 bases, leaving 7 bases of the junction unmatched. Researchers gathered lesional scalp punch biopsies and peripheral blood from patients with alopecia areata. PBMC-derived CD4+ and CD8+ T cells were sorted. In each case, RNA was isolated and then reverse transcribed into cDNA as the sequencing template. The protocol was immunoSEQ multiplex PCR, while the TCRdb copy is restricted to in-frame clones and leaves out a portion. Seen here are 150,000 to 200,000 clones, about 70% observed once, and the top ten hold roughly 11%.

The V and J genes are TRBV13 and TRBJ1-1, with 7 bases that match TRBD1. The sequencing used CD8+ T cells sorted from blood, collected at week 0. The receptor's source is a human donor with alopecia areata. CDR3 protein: CASSGSRTGNTEAFF. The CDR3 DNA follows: TGTGCCAGCAGCGGATCCCGGACAGGGAACACTGAAGCTTTCTTT. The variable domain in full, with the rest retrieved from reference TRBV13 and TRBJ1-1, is AAGVIQSPRHLIKEKRETATLKCYPIPRHDTVYWYQQGPGQDPQFLISFYEKMQSDKGSIPDRFSAQQFSDYHSELNMSSLELGDSALYFCASSGSRTGNTEAFFGQGTRLTVV.